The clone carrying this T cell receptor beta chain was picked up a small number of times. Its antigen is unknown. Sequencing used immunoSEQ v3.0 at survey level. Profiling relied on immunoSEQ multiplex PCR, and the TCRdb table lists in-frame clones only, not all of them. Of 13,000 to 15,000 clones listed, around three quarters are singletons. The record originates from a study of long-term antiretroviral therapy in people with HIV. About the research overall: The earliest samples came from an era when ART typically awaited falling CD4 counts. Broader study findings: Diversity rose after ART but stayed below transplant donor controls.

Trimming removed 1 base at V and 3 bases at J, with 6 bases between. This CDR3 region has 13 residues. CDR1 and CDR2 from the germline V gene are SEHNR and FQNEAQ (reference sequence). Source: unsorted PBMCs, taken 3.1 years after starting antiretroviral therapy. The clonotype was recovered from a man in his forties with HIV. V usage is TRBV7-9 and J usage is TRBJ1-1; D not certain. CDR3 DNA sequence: TGTGCCAGCAGCTTAGGAGATTACACTGAAGCTTTCTTT. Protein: CASSLGDYTEAFF.